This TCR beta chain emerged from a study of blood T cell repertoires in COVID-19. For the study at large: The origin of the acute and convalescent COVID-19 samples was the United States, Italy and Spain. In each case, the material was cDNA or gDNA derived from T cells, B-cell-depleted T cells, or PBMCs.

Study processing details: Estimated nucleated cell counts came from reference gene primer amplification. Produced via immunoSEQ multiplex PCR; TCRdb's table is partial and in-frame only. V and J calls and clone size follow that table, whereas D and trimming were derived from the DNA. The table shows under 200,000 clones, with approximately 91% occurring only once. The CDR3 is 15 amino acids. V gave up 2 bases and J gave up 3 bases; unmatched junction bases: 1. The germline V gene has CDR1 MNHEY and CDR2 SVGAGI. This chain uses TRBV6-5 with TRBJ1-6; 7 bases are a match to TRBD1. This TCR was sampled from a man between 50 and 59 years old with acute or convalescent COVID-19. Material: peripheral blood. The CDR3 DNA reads TGTGCCAGCAGTTACGGGGACAGCTATAATTCACCCCTCCACTTT. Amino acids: CASSYGDSYNSPLHF.